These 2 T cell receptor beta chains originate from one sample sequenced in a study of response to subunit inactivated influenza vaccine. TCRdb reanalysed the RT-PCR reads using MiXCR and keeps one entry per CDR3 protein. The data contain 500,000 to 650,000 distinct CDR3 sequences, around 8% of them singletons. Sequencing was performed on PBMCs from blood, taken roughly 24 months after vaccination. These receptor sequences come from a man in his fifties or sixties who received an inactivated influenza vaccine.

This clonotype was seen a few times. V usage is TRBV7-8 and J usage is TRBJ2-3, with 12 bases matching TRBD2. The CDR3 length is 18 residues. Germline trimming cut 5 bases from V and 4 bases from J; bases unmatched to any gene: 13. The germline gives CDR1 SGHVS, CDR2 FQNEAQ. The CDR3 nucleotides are TGTGCCAGCAGCGGCCGTATCCTAGCGGGAGGGGGGGCAGATACGCAGTATTTT. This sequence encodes CASSGRILAGGGADTQYF.

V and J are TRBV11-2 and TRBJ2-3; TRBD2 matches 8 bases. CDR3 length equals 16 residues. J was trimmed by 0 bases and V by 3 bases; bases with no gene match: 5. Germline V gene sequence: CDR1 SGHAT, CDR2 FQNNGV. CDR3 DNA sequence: TGTGCCAGCAGCTTTTATAGCGGGATTAGCACAGATACGCAGTATTTT. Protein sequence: CASSFYSGISTDTQYF. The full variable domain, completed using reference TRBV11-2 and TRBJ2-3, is EAGVAQSPRYKIIEKRQSVAFWCNPISGHATLYWYQQILGQGPKLLIQFQNNGVVDDSQLPKDRFSAERLKGVDSTLKIQPAKLEDSAVYLCASSFYSGISTDTQYFGPGTRLTVL.